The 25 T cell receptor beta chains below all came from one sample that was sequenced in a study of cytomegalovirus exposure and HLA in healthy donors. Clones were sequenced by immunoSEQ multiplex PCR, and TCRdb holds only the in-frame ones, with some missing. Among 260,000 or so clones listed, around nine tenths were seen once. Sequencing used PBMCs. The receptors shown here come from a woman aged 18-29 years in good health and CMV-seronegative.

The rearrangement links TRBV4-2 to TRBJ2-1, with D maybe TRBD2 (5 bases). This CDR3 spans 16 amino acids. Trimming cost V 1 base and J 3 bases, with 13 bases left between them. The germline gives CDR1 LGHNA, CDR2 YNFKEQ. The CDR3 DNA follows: TGTGCCAGCAGCCAAGGCCTCATTCGGGACTACAATGAGCAGTTCTTC. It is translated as CASSQGLIRDYNEQFF.

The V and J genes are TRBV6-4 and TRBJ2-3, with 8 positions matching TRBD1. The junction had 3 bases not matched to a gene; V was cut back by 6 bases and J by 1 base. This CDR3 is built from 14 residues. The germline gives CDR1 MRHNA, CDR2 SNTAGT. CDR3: CASSPGQGTDTQYF. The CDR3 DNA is TGTGCCAGCAGCCCGGGACAGGGCACAGATACGCAGTATTTT.

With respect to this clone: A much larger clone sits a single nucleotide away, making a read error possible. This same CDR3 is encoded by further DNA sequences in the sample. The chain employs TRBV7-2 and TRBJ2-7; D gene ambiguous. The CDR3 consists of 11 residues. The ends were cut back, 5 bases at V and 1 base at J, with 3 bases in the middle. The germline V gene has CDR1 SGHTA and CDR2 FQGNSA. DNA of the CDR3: TGTGCCAGCAGCCTGTCCTACGAGCAGTACTTC. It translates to CASSLSYEQYF.

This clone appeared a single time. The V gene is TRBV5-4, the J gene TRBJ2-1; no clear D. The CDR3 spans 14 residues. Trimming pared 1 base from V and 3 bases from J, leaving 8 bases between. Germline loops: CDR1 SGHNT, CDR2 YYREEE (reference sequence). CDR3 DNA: TGTGCCAGCAGCTTGTACTCGAACTACAATGAGCAGTTCTTC. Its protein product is CASSLYSNYNEQFF.

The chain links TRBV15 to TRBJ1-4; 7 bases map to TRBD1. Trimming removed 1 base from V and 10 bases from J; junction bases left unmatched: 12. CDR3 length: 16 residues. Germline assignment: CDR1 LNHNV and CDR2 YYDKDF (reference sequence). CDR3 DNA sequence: TGTGCCACCAGCAGAGCCCTAACAGGGGCCTACGGAAAACTGTTTTTT. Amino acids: CATSRALTGAYGKLFF.

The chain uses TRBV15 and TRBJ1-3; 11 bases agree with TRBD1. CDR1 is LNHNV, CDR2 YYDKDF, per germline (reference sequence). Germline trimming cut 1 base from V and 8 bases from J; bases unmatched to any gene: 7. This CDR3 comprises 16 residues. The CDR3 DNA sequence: TGTGCCACCAGCAGAGTGGCCGGGACAGGGGGTTACACCATATATTTT. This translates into CATSRVAGTGGYTIYF.

CDR3 region: CASNYGQGGYNEQFF. As DNA, the CDR3 is TGTGCCAGCAACTACGGACAGGGTGGCTACAATGAGCAGTTCTTC. The chain uses TRBV27 and TRBJ2-1; TRBD1 matches 8 bases. The CDR3 is 15 amino acids. Germline loops: CDR1 MNHEY, CDR2 SMNVEV (reference sequence). V shed 7 bases and J 3 bases; nucleotides not matched to a gene: 8.

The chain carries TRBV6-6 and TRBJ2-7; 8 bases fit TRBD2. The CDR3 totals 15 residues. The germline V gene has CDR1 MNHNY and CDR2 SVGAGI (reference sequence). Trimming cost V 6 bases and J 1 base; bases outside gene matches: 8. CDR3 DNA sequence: TGTGCCAGCAGCCCCGGAGAGCGGGGGTCCTACGAGCAGTACTTC. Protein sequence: CASSPGERGSYEQYF.

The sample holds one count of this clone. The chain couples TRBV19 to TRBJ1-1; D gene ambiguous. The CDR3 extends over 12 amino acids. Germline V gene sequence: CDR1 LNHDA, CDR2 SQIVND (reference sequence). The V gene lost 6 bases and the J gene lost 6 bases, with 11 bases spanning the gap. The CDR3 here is CASSRASPEAFF. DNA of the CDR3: TGTGCCAGTAGCAGAGCTAGCCCTGAAGCTTTCTTT.

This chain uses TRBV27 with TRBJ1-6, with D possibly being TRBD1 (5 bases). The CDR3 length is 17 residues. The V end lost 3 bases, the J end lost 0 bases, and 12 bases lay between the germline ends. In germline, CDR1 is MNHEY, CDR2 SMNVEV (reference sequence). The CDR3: CASSFSAGPSYNSPLHF. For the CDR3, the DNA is TGTGCCAGCAGTTTTAGTGCAGGGCCCTCCTATAATTCACCCCTCCACTTT.

This CDR3 reads CASSRGGGPSEKLFF. The CDR3 DNA sequence: TGTGCCAGCAGTAGAGGGGGGGGGCCAAGTGAAAAACTGTTTTTT. The rearrangement joins TRBV28 to TRBJ1-4; a weak D match, TRBD1 (6 bases). Germline CDR1 MDHEN, CDR2 SYDVKM. Trimming took off 5 bases at V and 7 bases at J, with 17 bases between the two ends. This CDR3 region has 15 residues. The variable domain in full, with the rest retrieved from reference TRBV28 and TRBJ1-4, is DVKVTQSSRYLVKRTGEKVFLECVQDMDHENMFWYRQDPGLGLRLIYFSYDVKMKEKGDIPEGYSVSREKKERFSLILESASTNQTSMYLCASSRGGGPSEKLFFGSGTQLSVL.

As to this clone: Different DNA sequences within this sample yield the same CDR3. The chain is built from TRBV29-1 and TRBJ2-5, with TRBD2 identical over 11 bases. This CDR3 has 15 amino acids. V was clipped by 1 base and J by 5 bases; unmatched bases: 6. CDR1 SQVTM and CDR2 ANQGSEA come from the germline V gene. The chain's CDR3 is CSVEGTSGSRETQYF. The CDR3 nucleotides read TGCAGCGTTGAAGGCACTAGCGGGAGTAGGGAGACCCAGTACTTC. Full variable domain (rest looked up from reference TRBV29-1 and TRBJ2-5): SAVISQKPSRDICQRGTSLTIQCQVDSQVTMMFWYRQQPGQSLTLIATANQGSEATYESGFVIDKFPISRPNLTFSTLTVSNMSPEDSSIYLCSVEGTSGSRETQYFGPGTRLLVL.

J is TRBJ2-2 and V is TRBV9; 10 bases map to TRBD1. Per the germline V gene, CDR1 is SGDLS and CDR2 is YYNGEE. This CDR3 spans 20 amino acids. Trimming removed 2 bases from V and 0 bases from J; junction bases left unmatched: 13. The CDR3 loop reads CASSVGPGQGRVANTGELFF. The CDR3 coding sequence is TGTGCCAGCAGCGTTGGACCGGGACAGGGGCGCGTAGCGAACACCGGGGAGCTGTTTTTT.

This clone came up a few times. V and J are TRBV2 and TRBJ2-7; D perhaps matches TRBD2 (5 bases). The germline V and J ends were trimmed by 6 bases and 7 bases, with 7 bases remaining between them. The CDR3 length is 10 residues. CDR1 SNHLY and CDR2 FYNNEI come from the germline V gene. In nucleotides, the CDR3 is TGTGCCAGCAGAGGGAGTGAGCAGTACTTC. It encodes CASRGSEQYF. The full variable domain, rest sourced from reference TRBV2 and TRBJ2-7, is EPEVTQTPSHQVTQMGQEVILRCVPISNHLYFYWYRQILGQKVEFLVSFYNNEISEKSEIFDDQFSVERPDGSNFTLKIRSTKLEDSAMYFCASRGSEQYFGPGTRLTVT.

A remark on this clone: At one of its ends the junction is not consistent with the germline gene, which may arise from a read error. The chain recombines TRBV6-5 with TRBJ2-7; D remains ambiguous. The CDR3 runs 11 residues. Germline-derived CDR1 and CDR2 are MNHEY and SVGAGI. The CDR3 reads CASSYPGDNLF. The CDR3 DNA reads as TGTGCCAGCAGTTACCCCGGTGATAACCTCTTC.

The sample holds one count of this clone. The CDR3 sequence: CASSPWTGLGGWNQPQHF. The CDR3, as DNA: TGTGCCAGCAGTCCATGGACAGGGTTGGGTGGTTGGAATCAGCCCCAGCATTTT. The V gene is TRBV28, the J gene TRBJ1-5; 8 bases are a match to TRBD1. Germline V gene data show CDR1 as MDHEN and CDR2 as SYDVKM. The CDR3 contains 18 residues. J lost 4 bases, V lost 5 bases, and 16 bases had no gene match. The full variable domain, its missing parts supplied by reference TRBV28 and TRBJ1-5, is DVKVTQSSRYLVKRTGEKVFLECVQDMDHENMFWYRQDPGLGLRLIYFSYDVKMKEKGDIPEGYSVSREKKERFSLILESASTNQTSMYLCASSPWTGLGGWNQPQHFGDGTRLSIL.

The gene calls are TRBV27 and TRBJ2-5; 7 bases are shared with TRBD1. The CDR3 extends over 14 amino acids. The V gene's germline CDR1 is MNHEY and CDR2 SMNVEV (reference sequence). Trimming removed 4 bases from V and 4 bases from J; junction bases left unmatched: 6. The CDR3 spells CASSSGTARETQYF. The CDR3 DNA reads TGTGCCAGCAGTTCCGGGACAGCGAGAGAGACCCAGTACTTC.

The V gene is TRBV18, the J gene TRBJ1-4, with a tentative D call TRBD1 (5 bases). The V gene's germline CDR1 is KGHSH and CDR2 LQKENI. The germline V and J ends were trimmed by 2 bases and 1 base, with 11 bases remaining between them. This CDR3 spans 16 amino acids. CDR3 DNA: TGTGCCAGCTCACCAAATATCGGGGGAACTAATGAAAAACTGTTTTTT. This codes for CASSPNIGGTNEKLFF.

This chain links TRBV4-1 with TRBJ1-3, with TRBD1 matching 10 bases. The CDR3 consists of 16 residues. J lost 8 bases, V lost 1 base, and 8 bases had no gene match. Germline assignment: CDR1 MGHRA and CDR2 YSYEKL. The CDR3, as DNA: TGCGCCAGCAGCCAAGTTTCGGACAGGGGGGGGGACACCATATATTTT. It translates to CASSQVSDRGGDTIYF.

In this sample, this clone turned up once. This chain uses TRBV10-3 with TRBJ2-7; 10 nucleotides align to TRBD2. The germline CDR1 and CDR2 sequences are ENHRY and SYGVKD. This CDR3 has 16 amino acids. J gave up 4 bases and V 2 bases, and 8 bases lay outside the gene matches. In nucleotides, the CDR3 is TGTGCCATCAGTGAGCCACTGCTAGCGGGGGATTACGAGCAGTACTTC. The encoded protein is CAISEPLLAGDYEQYF.

The CDR3 reads CASSDSVTGGYTF. The CDR3 region has the DNA TGTGCCAGCAGTGACTCAGTTACGGGTGGCTACACCTTC. This rearrangement joins TRBV6-4 to TRBJ1-2, with D hard to call. There are 13 residues in the CDR3. In germline, CDR1 is MRHNA, CDR2 SNTAGT. Trimming removed 0 bases at V and 7 bases at J, with 9 bases between.

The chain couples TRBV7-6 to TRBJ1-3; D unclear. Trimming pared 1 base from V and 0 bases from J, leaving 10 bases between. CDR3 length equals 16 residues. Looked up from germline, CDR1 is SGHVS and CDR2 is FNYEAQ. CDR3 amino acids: CASSLGAGSSGNTIYF. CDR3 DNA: TGTGCCAGCAGCTTAGGAGCTGGTAGCTCTGGAAACACCATATATTTT.

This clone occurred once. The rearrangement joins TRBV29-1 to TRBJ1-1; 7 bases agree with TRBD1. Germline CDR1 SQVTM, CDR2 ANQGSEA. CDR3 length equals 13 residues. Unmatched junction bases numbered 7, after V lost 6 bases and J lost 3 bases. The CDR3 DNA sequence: TGCAGCGTCGAGACAGGGACGGACACTGAAGCTTTCTTT. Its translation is CSVETGTDTEAFF.

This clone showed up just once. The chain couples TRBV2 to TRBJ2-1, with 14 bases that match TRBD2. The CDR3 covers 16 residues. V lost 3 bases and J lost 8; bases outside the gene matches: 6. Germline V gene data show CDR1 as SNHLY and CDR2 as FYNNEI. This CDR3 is CASSDGTSGSIYEQFF. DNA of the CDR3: TGTGCCAGCAGTGATGGGACTAGCGGGAGTATATATGAGCAGTTCTTC.

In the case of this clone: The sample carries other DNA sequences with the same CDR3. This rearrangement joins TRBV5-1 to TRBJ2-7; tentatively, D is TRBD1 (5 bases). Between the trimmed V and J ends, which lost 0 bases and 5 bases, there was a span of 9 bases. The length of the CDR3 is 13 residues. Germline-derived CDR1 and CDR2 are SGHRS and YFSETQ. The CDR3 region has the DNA TGCGCCAGCAGCTTGGGCAGGGTCGACGAGCAGTACTTC. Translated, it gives CASSLGRVDEQYF.